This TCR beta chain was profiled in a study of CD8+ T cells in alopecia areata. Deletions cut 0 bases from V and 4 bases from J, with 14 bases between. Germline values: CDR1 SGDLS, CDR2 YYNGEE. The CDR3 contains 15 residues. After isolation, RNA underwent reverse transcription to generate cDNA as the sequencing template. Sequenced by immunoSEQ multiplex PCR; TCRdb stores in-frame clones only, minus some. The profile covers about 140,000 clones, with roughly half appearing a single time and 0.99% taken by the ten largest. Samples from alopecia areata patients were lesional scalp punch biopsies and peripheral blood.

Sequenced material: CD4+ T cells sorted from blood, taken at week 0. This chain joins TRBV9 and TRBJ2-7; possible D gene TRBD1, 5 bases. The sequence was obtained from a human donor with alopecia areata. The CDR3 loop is CASSVEYRFEYEQYF. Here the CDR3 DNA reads TGTGCCAGCAGCGTAGAGTACAGGTTTGAGTACGAGCAGTACTTC.